The 22 T cell receptor beta chains below all came from one sample that was sequenced in a study of shared clonotypes between healthy human individuals. The assay was immunoSEQ multiplex PCR, and TCRdb's table has in-frame clones only and misses some. The sample carries about 490,000 clones, over 70% recorded once. Sequenced input: PBMCs. These receptors came from a woman between 40 and 55 years old in good health. Some clones in this sample may be carry-over from other donors' samples.

In the case of this clone: A far larger clone is off by one base, so a read error is likely. The same CDR3 is also encoded by other DNA sequences in this sample. The CDR3 reads CASSLEGQTGYTF. CDR3 bases: TGTGCCAGCAGCTTGGAGGGACAGACCGGCTACACCTTC. The V call is TRBV5-4, the J call TRBJ1-2; the match to TRBD1 covers 7 bases. The CDR3 spans 13 residues. CDR1 and CDR2 (germline): SGHNT, YYREEE (reference sequence). V lost 0 bases and J lost 8; bases outside the gene matches: 4.

Only one count was recorded for this clone. A far larger clone differs by one base, so this is likely a read error. The J gene is TRBJ2-3, the V gene TRBV9; weak D call: TRBD2 (5 bases). Germline lookup yields CDR1 SGDLS and CDR2 YYNGEE. CDR3 length: 15 residues. V shed 0 bases and J shed 4 bases, with 12 bases lying between them. The CDR3 DNA reads as TGTGCCAGCAGCGTAGGCGTGGGAGCGGCAGATACGCAGTATTTT. This codes for CASSVGVGAADTQYF.

As to this clone: A read error is the likely source, as a far larger clone sits one nucleotide away. The identical CDR3 is also encoded by other nucleotide sequences in the sample. This chain joins TRBV5-6 and TRBJ2-6; unclear D gene. Germline assignment: CDR1 SGHDT and CDR2 YYEEEE. The CDR3 is 15 residues long. This chain's CDR3 is CASSLGRSGANVLTF. In DNA, the CDR3 is TGCGCCAGCAGCTTGGGCAGATCTGGGGCCAACGTCCTGACTTTC.

This clone was seen repeatedly, ten times or more. Other DNA sequences in this sample translate to the same CDR3. This chain connects TRBV7-2 to TRBJ2-7, with D perhaps matching TRBD2 (7 bases). There are 15 residues in the CDR3. Germline V lookup: CDR1 SGHTA, CDR2 FQGNSA. V was shortened by 1 base and J by 3 bases, with 13 bases between the two germline ends. The CDR3 here is CASSLGGGGGYEQYF. Here the CDR3 DNA reads TGTGCCAGCAGCTTAGGGGGGGGCGGAGGCTACGAGCAGTACTTC. Full variable domain (missing parts from reference TRBV7-2 and TRBJ2-7): GAGVSQSPSNKVTEKGKDVELRCDPISGHTALYWYRQSLGQGLEFLIYFQGNSAPDKSGLPSDRFSAERTGGSVSTLTIQRTQQEDSAVYLCASSLGGGGGYEQYFGPGTRLTVT.

This clone showed up many times. Other DNA variants within this sample encode the same CDR3. The chain carries TRBV7-9 and TRBJ2-3, with D perhaps TRBD1 or TRBD2 (5 bases each). Trimming cost V 1 base and J 6 bases, with 11 bases left between them. CDR3 length: 14 amino acids. CDR1 and CDR2 (germline): SEHNR, FQNEAQ (reference sequence). The chain's CDR3 is CASSLGGTWDTQYF. As DNA, the CDR3 is TGTGCCAGCAGCTTAGGTGGGACGTGGGATACGCAGTATTTT.

Concerning this clone: A much larger clone differs from this one at a single base, so this may be a read error. Other nucleotide sequences in the sample specify the same CDR3. The rearrangement joins TRBV18 to TRBJ2-5; D remains ambiguous. The CDR3 runs 13 residues. Per the germline V gene, CDR1 is KGHSH and CDR2 is LQKENI. CDR3 protein: CASSPRQKETQYF. For the CDR3, the DNA is TGCGCCAGCTCACCACGTCAGAAAGAGACCCAGTACTTC.

The gene calls are TRBV23-1 and TRBJ2-7; 8 bases map to TRBD2. TRBV23-1 is placed among ORFs of uncertain function. The V segment lost 4 bases and the J segment 3 bases; nucleotides outside the gene matches: 8. The CDR3 length is 15 residues. This CDR3 reads CASSPTSGNCYEQYF. For the CDR3, the DNA is TGCGCCAGCAGTCCCACTAGCGGAAACTGCTACGAGCAGTACTTC.

Of note for this clone: This likely came from a read error, as a far larger clone is one base away. This sequence joins TRBV30 and TRBJ2-2; weak D call: TRBD2 (6 bases). CDR3 length: 14 amino acids. CDR1 GTSNPN and CDR2 SVGIG come from the germline V gene (reference sequence). V dropped 5 bases and J dropped 2 bases, with 12 bases sitting between them. CDR3 DNA sequence: TGTGCCTGGGGCCGGGACTTCAACACCGGGGAGCTGTTTTTT. Its protein is CAWGRDFNTGELFF.

Of note for this clone: This likely came from a read error, as a far larger clone is one base away. The rearrangement links TRBV5-6 to TRBJ2-7; TRBD1 is a possible D gene (6 bases). This CDR3 has 14 residues. From germline, CDR1 is SGHDT and CDR2 YYEEEE. The CDR3 here is CASSYQQGPYGQYF. The CDR3, as DNA: TGTGCCAGCAGCTATCAGCAGGGGCCCTACGGGCAGTACTTC.

A remark on this clone: A far more abundant clone sits one base away, making this likely a read error. This CDR3 reads CASSVVITGVQETQYF. DNA of the CDR3: TGTGCCAGCAGCGTAGTAATTACGGGGGTCCAAGAGACCCAGTACTTC. The chain joins TRBV9 to TRBJ2-5; D perhaps matches TRBD2 (6 bases). The V end was cut by 0 bases, the J end by 1 base, with 13 bases between. The CDR3 totals 16 residues. Germline V gene data show CDR1 as SGDLS and CDR2 as YYNGEE.

The chain couples TRBV7-9 to TRBJ2-1; D is possibly TRBD2 (6 bases). The CDR3 spans 16 residues. CDR1 and CDR2 from the germline V gene are SEHNR and FQNEAQ (reference sequence). Trimming stripped 1 base from V and 8 bases from J, with 18 bases between. The CDR3 DNA reads as TGTGCCAGCAGCTTAGGTCACGGGAGAGACCCCCATGAGCAGTTCTTC. As protein: CASSLGHGRDPHEQFF.

To note about this clone: This likely stems from a read error, as it lies one base from a far larger clone. This chain connects TRBV5-4 to TRBJ1-5; D is uncertain. The germline V gene has CDR1 SGHNT and CDR2 YYREEE (reference sequence). V was cut by 3 bases and J by 0 bases, with 22 bases left in between. The CDR3 sequence is 19 residues long. The CDR3, as DNA: TGTGCCAGCAGCTGCGGGCAGATCGGGCCCCTTTATAGCAATCAGCCCCAGCATTTT. Amino acid sequence: CASSCGQIGPLYSNQPQHF.

With regard to this clone: This clone may be a read error of a much larger clone one base away. The V gene is TRBV6-1, the J gene TRBJ2-5, with D perhaps being TRBD1 or TRBD2 (5 bases each). CDR1 and CDR2 (germline): MNHNS, SASEGT. The CDR3 extends over 14 amino acids. The chain's CDR3 is CTSSSGLETYELYF. The CDR3 DNA sequence: TGTACCAGCAGCTCGGGGCTGGAAACTTATGAGCTGTACTTC.

The chain uses TRBV29-1 and TRBJ2-3; D is ambiguous. CDR1 is SQVTM, CDR2 ANQGSEA, per germline. The CDR3 loop spans 13 amino acids. Trimming left V 5 bases short and J 2 bases short, with 11 bases between. The CDR3 region is CSVRLVATDTQYF. The CDR3 DNA reads TGCAGCGTTCGGCTAGTGGCCACAGATACGCAGTATTTT.

The chain is built from TRBV5-1 and TRBJ2-7; 8 nucleotides line up with TRBD2. The CDR3 is made up of 14 amino acids. With V trimmed by 4 bases and J by 2 bases, 5 bases remained unmatched. Germline V lookup: CDR1 SGHRS, CDR2 YFSETQ. CDR3 bases: TGCGCCAGCAGCCCCGGGGGGGGAGCCTACGAGCAGTACTTC. Translated: CASSPGGGAYEQYF.

The V call is TRBV18, the J call TRBJ2-1, with D tentatively TRBD1 (5 bases). Trimming shortened V by 0 bases and J by 5 bases, and 14 bases separated the two germline ends. This CDR3 comprises 16 residues. Germline CDR1 KGHSH, CDR2 LQKENI. Written as DNA, the CDR3 is TGTGCCAGCTCACCACCGGGGCAGGGCCTGAACAATGAGCAGTTCTTC. Its protein is CASSPPGQGLNNEQFF.

The J gene is TRBJ1-2, the V gene TRBV4-1; D is uncertain. The CDR3 runs to 15 residues. Looked up from germline, CDR1 is MGHRA and CDR2 is YSYEKL. V was cut by 0 bases and J by 1 base, with 9 bases left in between. CDR3 loop: CASSQDPYGNYGYTF. In nucleotides, the CDR3 is TGCGCCAGCAGCCAAGATCCGTACGGTAACTATGGCTACACCTTC.

The V call is TRBV18, the J call TRBJ2-3, with 10 bases identical to TRBD1. CDR3 size: 14 residues. The germline gives CDR1 KGHSH, CDR2 LQKENI. V lost 3 bases, J lost 7 bases, and 4 bases stayed unmatched. The CDR3 spells CASSPGQGPYTQYF. The CDR3 coding sequence is TGTGCCAGCTCACCGGGACAGGGGCCATATACGCAGTATTTT.

Regarding this clone: Within the sample, other DNA sequences also encode this same CDR3. J is TRBJ2-7 and V is TRBV28; D is ambiguous. Germline-derived CDR1 and CDR2 are MDHEN and SYDVKM. This CDR3 has 12 residues. Between the trimmed V and J ends, which lost 5 bases and 4 bases, there was a span of 9 bases. CDR3 sequence: CASSPGRYEQYF. As DNA, the CDR3 is TGTGCCAGCAGTCCCGGACGATACGAGCAGTACTTC.

The rearrangement uses TRBV30 and TRBJ1-4, with TRBD1 matching over 7 bases. This CDR3 has 13 amino acids. The germline gives CDR1 GTSNPN, CDR2 SVGIG (reference sequence). The V gene end was trimmed by 4 bases and the J gene end by 5 bases; junction bases not matched to a gene: 4. CDR3 nucleotides: TGTGCCTGGAACCCGACAGGGAATGAAAAACTGTTTTTT. Translating gives CAWNPTGNEKLFF.

In its sample, this clone was seen a few times. J is TRBJ2-1 and V is TRBV29-1; 9 nucleotides align to TRBD1. Germline CDR1 SQVTM, CDR2 ANQGSEA. The CDR3 consists of 16 residues. V shed 4 bases and J 4 bases; nucleotides not matched to a gene: 11. CDR3 sequence: CSVGGGWTGAYNEQFF. The CDR3 DNA follows: TGCAGCGTTGGAGGGGGGTGGACAGGGGCATACAATGAGCAGTTCTTC.

In regard to this clone: The sample has other DNA sequences that encode this CDR3 too. V and J are TRBV18 and TRBJ1-1; D is undetermined. The CDR3 covers 13 residues. CDR1 KGHSH and CDR2 LQKENI come from the germline V gene. Trimming removed 3 bases from V and 1 base from J, with 6 bases in between. For the CDR3, the DNA is TGTGCCAGCTCACCGGGCAGGAACACTGAAGCTTTCTTT. This gives the protein CASSPGRNTEAFF.